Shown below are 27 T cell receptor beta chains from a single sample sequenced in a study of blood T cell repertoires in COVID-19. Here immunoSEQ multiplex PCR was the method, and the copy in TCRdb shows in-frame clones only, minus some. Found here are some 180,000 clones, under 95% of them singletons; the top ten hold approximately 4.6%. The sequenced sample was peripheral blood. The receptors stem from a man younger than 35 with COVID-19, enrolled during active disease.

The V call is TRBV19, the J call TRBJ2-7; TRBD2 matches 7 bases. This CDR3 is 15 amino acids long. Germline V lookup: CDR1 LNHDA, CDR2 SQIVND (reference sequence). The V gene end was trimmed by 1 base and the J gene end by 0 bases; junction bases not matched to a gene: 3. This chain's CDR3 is CASSIGRGGSYEQYF. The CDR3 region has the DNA TGTGCCAGTAGTATAGGTCGCGGGGGCTCCTACGAGCAGTACTTC.

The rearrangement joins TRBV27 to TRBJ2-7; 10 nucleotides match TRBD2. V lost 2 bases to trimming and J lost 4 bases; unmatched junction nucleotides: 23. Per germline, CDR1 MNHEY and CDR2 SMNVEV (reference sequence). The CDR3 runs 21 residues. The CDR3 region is CASSLRSPGDNALAGVYEQYF. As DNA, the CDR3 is TGTGCCAGCAGTTTAAGATCTCCGGGCGACAATGCTCTAGCGGGAGTTTACGAGCAGTACTTC.

CDR3 DNA sequence: TGTGCCAGCAGTGAATATGATTACGCCGGGACAGCTTTATACGAGCAGTACTTC. Translated: CASSEYDYAGTALYEQYF. The rearrangement joins TRBV25-1 to TRBJ2-7, with TRBD1 matching over 7 bases. Germline lookup yields CDR1 MGHDK and CDR2 SYGVNS. Trimming at V came to 0 bases and at J to 4 bases, leaving 15 bases not matched to a gene. The CDR3 is made up of 18 amino acids.

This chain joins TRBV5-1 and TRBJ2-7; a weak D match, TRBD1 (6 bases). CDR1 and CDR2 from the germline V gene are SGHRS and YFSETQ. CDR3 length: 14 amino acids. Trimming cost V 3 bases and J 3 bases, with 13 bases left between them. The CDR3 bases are TGCGCCAGCAGCTACGAGGGGGTCGGCTACGAGCAGTACTTC. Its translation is CASSYEGVGYEQYF.

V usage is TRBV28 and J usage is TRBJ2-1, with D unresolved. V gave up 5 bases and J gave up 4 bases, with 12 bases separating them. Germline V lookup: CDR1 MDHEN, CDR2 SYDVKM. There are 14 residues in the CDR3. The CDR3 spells CASSILTRYNEQFF. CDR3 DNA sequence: TGTGCCAGCAGTATACTGACAAGGTACAATGAGCAGTTCTTC.

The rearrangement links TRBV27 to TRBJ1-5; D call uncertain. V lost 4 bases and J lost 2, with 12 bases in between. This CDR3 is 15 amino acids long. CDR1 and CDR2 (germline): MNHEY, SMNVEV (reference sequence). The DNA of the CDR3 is TGTGCCAGCAGTTCCGGGTTGAGGGGCAATCAGCCCCAGCATTTT. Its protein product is CASSSGLRGNQPQHF.

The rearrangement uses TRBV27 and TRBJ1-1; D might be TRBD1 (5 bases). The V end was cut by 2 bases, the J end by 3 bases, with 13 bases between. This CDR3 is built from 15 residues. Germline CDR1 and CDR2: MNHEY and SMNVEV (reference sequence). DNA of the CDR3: TGTGCCAGCAGTTTACGGGGGGTAGGGGACACTGAAGCTTTCTTT. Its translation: CASSLRGVGDTEAFF.

DNA of the CDR3: TGTGCCTGGAGGCCCGGGGGCGGACTAGCCTACGAGCAGTACTTC. It encodes CAWRPGGGLAYEQYF. The chain links TRBV30 to TRBJ2-7; tentatively, D is TRBD2 (7 bases). Germline values: CDR1 GTSNPN, CDR2 SVGIG (reference sequence). V shed 3 bases and J shed 2 bases, with 17 bases lying between them. The CDR3 extends over 15 amino acids.

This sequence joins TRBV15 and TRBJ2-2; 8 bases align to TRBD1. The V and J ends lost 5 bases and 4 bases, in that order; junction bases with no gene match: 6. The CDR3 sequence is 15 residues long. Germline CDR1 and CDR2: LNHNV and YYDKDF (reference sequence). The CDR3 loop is CATSRRQGSTGELFF. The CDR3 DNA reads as TGTGCCACCAGCCGGAGACAGGGGAGCACCGGGGAGCTGTTTTTT.

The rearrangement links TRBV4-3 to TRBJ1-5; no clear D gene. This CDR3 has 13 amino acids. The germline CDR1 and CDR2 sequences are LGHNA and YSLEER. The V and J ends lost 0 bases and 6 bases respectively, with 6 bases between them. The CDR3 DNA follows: TGCGCCAGCAGCCAAGATGCCGGTCAGCCCCAGCATTTT. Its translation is CASSQDAGQPQHF.

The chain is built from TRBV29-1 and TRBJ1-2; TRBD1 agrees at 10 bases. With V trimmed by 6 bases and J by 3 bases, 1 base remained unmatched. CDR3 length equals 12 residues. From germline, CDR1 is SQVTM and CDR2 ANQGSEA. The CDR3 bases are TGCAGCGTGGACAGGGGGGACTATGGCTACACCTTC. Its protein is CSVDRGDYGYTF.

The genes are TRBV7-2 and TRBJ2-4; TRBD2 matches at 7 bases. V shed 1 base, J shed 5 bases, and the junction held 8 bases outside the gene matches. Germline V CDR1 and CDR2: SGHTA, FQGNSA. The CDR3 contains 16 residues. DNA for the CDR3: TGTGCCAGCAGCTTAGTGGCTAGCGGAGCTCAAAACATTCAGTACTTC. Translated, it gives CASSLVASGAQNIQYF.

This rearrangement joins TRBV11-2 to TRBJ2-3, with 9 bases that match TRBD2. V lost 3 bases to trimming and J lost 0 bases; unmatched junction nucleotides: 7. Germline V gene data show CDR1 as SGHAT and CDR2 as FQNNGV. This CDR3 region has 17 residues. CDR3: CASSFEAGGISTDTQYF. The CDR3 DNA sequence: TGTGCCAGCAGCTTCGAGGCGGGAGGGATTAGCACAGATACGCAGTATTTT.

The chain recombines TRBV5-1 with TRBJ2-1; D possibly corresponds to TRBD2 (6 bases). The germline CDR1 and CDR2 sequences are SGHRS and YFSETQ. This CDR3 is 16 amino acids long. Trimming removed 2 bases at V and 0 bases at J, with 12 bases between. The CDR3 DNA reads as TGCGCCAGCAGCTTAGACGGGAGAAGCTCCTACAATGAGCAGTTCTTC. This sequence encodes CASSLDGRSSYNEQFF.

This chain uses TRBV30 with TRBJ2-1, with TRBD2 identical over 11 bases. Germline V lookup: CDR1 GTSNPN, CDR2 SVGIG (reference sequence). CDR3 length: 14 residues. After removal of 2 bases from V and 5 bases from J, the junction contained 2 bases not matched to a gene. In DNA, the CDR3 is TGTGCCTGGAGTTTGGGACTAGCGGACAATGAGCAGTTCTTC. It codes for CAWSLGLADNEQFF.

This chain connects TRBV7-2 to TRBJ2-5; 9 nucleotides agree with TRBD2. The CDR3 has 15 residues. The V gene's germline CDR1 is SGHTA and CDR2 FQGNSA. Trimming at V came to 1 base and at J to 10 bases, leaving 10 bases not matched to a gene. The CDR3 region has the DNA TGTGCCAGCAGCTTAGAACTAGCGGGCGGGGAGGACCAGTACTTC. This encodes CASSLELAGGEDQYF.

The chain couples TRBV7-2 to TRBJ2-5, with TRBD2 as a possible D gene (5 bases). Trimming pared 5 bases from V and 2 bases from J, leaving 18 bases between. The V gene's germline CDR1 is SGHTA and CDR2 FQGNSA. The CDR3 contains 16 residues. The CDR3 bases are TGTGCCAGCAGCCCCGGGGTTTCAATCTTACAAGAGACCCAGTACTTC. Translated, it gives CASSPGVSILQETQYF.

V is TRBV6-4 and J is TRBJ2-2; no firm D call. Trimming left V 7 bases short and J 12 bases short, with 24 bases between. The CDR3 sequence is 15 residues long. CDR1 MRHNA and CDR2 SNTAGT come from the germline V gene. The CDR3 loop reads CASISYGRRRPKLFF. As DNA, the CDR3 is TGTGCCAGCATATCCTACGGCAGGCGTCGACCCAAGCTGTTTTTT.

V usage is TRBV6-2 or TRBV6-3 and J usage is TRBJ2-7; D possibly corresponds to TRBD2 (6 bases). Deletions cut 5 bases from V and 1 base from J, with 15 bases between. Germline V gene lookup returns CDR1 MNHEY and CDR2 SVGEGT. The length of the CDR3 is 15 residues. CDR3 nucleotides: TGTGCCAGCAGTCGCGGGAACCCATTATCCTACGAGCAGTACTTC. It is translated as CASSRGNPLSYEQYF.

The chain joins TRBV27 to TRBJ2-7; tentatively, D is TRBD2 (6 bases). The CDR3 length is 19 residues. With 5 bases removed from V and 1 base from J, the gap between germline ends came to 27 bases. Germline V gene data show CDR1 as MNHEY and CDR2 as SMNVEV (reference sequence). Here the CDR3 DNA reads TGTGCCAGCAGTCCCACCCCACTAGCCCTAGGGGCGGGTTCCTACGAGCAGTACTTC. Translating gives CASSPTPLALGAGSYEQYF.

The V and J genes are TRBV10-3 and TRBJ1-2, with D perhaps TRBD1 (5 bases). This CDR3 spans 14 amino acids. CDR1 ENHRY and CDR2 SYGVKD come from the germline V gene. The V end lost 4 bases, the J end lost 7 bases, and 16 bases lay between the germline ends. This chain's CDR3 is CAISAPQGSGGYTF. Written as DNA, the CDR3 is TGTGCCATCAGTGCCCCCCAGGGAAGTGGTGGCTACACCTTC.

CDR3 sequence (DNA): TGCGCCAGCAGCTTGGATTTAGATGGCTACACCTTC. It codes for CASSLDLDGYTF. V gene TRBV5-1 combines with J gene TRBJ1-2; no definite D call. The V and J ends lost 0 bases and 6 bases respectively, with 6 bases between them. The length of the CDR3 is 12 residues. The germline CDR1 and CDR2 sequences are SGHRS and YFSETQ.

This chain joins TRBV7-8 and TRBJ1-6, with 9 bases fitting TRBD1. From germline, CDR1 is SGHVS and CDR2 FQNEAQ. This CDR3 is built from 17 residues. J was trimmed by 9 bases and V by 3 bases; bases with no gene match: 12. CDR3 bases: TGTGCCAGCAGCTTTTTTGGGGGACAGGGCCCGGGTTCACCCCTCCACTTT. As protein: CASSFFGGQGPGSPLHF.

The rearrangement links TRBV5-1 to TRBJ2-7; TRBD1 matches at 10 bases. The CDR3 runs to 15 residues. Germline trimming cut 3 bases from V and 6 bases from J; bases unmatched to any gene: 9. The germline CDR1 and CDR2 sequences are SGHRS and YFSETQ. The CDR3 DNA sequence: TGCGCCAGCAGCTCCAGACAGGGGGCAGGGTTCGAGCAGTACTTC. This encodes CASSSRQGAGFEQYF.

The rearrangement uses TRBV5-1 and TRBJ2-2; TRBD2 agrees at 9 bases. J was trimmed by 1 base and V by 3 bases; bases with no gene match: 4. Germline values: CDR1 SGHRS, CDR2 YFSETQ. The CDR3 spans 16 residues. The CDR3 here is CASSSTSGVNTGELFF. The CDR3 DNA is TGCGCCAGCAGCTCGACTAGCGGAGTGAACACCGGGGAGCTGTTTTTT.

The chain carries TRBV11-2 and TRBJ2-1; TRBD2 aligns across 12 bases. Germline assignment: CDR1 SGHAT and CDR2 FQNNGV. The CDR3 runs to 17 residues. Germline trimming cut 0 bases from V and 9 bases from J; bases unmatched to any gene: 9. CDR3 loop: CASSLDRTSGIIGEQFF. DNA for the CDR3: TGTGCCAGCAGCTTAGATCGGACTAGCGGGATCATTGGTGAGCAGTTCTTC.

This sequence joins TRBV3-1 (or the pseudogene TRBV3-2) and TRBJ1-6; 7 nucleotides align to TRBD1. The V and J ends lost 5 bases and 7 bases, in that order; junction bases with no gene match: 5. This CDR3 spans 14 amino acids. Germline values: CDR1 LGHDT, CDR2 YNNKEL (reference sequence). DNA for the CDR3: TGTGCCAGCAGCTCGACAGGGTCGAATTCACCCCTCCACTTT. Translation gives CASSSTGSNSPLHF.